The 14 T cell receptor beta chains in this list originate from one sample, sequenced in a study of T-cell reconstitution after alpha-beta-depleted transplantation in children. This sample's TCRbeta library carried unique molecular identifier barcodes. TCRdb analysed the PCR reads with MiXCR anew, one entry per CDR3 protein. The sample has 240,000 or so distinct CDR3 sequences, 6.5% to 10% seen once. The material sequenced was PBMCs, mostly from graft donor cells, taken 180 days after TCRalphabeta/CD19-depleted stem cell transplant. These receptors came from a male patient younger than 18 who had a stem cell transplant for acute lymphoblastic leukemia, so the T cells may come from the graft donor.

The CDR3 sequence: CASSEAWRVWQTQYF. CDR3 bases: TGTGCCAGCAGTGAAGCTTGGAGGGTGTGGCAGACCCAGTACTTC. The rearrangement joins TRBV2 to TRBJ2-5, with D maybe TRBD2 (6 bases). The CDR3 contains 15 residues. Trimming removed 0 bases at V and 6 bases at J, with 14 bases between. Germline CDR1 is SNHLY and CDR2 is FYNNEI. The full variable domain, completed using reference TRBV2 and TRBJ2-5, is EPEVTQTPSHQVTQMGQEVILRCVPISNHLYFYWYRQILGQKVEFLVSFYNNEISEKSEIFDDQFSVERPDGSNFTLKIRSTKLEDSAMYFCASSEAWRVWQTQYFGPGTRLLVL.

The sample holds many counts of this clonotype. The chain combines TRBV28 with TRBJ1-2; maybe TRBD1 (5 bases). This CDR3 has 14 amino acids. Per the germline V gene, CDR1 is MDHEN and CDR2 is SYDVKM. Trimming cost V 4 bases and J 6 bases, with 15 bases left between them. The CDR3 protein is CASSSGSRLHGYTF. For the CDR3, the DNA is TGTGCCAGCAGTTCAGGGTCCCGTTTACATGGCTACACCTTC.

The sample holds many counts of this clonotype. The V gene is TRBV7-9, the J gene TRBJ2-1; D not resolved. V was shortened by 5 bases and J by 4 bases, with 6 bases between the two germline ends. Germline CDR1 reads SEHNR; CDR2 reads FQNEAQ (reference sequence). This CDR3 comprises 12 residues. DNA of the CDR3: TGTGCCAGCAGCGGCCAGTACAATGAGCAGTTCTTC. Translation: CASSGQYNEQFF. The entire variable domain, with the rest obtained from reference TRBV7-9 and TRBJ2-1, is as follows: DTGVSQNPRHKITKRGQNVTFRCDPISEHNRLYWYRQTLGQGPEFLTYFQNEAQLEKSRLLSDRFSAERPKGSFSTLEIQRTEQGDSAMYLCASSGQYNEQFFGPGTRLTVL.

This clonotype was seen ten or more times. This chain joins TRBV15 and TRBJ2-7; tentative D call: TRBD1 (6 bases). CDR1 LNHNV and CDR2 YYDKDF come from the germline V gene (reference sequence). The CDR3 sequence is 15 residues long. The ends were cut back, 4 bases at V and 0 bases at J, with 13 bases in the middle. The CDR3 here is CATSKSRTVSYEQYF. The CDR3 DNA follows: TGTGCCACCAGCAAGAGTAGGACAGTCTCCTACGAGCAGTACTTC.

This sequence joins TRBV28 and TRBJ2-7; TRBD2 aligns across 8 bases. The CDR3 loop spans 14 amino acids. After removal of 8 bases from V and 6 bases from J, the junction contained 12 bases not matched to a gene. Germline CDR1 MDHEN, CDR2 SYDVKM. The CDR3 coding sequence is TGTGCCAGCGCCAAGCCGGGACTAGTTCTCGAGCAGTACTTC. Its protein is CASAKPGLVLEQYF.

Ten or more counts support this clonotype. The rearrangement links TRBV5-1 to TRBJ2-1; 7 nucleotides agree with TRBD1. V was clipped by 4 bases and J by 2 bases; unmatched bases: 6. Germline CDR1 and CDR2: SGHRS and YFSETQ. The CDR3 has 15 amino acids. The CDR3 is CASSLPGQTYNEQFF. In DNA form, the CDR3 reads TGCGCCAGCAGCCTCCCGGGACAGACCTACAATGAGCAGTTCTTC.

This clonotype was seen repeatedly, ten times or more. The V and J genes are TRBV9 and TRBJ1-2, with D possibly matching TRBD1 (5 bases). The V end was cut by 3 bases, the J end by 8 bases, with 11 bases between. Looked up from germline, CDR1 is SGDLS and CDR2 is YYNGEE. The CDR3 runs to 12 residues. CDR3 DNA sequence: TGTGCCAGCAGCGAGGAGGGGACCGGCTACACCTTC. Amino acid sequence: CASSEEGTGYTF.

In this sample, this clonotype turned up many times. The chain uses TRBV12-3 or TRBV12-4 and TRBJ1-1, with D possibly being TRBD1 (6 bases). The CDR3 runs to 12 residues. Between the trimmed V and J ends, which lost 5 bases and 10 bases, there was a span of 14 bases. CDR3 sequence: CASSPGAAGAFF. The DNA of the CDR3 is TGTGCCAGCAGTCCAGGGGCCGCCGGAGCTTTCTTT.

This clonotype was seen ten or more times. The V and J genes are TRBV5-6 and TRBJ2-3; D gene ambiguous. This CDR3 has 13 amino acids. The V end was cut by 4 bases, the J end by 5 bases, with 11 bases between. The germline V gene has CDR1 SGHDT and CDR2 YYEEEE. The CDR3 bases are TGTGCCAGCAGCCCCCCTAACAGAGATACGCAGTATTTT. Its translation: CASSPPNRDTQYF.

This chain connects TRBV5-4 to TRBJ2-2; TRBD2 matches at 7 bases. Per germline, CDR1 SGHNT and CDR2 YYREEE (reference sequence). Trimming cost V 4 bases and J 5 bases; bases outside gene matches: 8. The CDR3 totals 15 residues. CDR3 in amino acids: CASSLGRGITGELFF. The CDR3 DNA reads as TGTGCCAGCAGCCTTGGGCGGGGGATAACCGGGGAGCTGTTTTTT.

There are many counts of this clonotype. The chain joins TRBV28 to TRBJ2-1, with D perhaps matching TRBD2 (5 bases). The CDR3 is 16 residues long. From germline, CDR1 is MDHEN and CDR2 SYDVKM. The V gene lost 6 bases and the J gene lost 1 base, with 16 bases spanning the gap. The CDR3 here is CASSYVASSSYNEQFF. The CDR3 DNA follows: TGTGCCAGCAGCTACGTAGCGAGTAGTTCCTACAATGAGCAGTTCTTC.

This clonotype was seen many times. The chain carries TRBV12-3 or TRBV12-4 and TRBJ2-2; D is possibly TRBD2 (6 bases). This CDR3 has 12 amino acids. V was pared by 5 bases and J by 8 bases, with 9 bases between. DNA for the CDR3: TGTGCCAGCAGTCGACTAGTAGGGGAGCTGTTTTTT. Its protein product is CASSRLVGELFF.

In DNA, the CDR3 is TGTGCCAGCAGTTACTCCTTGGGACAGACCAATGAGCAGTTCTTC. This gives the protein CASSYSLGQTNEQFF. The gene calls are TRBV6-5 and TRBJ2-1; 7 nucleotides match TRBD1. V gave up 0 bases and J gave up 6 bases; unmatched junction bases: 5. From germline, CDR1 is MNHEY and CDR2 SVGAGI. This CDR3 has 15 amino acids.

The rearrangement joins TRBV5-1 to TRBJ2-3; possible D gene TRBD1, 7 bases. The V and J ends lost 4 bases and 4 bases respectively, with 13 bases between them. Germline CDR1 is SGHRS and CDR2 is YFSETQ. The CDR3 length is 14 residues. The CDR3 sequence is CASSGGTVADTQYF. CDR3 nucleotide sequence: TGCGCCAGCAGCGGGGGGACAGTAGCAGATACGCAGTATTTT.